This T cell receptor beta chain appears in the sequencing data of a study of blood T cell repertoires in COVID-19 (dated by TCRdb to 2018 to 2021). In the study overall: Collaborator samples came from the United States, Italy and Spain and covered acute and convalescent phases of COVID-19. The material from the prospective study consisted of cDNA or gDNA derived from T cells, B-cell-depleted T cells, or PBMCs. Subjects who had been exposed to COVID-19, were actively infected with it, or had recovered from it provided the deeply sampled blood TCRbeta repertoires that made up the dataset. The repertoires were made available in a free public database intended to serve as a resource for research on the immune response to SARS-CoV-2. Samples were obtained from the ongoing ImmuneRACE study (first 160 participants) and from roughly 1,300 subjects provided by 6 global collaborators. Nearly every sample came with metadata listing a de-identified subject ID, COVID-19 status, age in years and sex. Where available, HLA class I and class II types were taken from metadata supplied by the sample provider and were not determined by assay-based typing. Here is what the overall study found, with its caveats: The amount of clinical and demographic metadata varied by source and participant and was provided uncurated.

Each collaborating institution followed its own protocols to collect whole blood in K2EDTA tubes. For TCRbeta analysis, collaborators shipped samples in one of three forms: frozen whole blood, isolated PBMCs, or DNA extracted from either of those sample types. Of note for this clone: The clone's antigen remains unknown. No clone much larger than this one lies a single base away; base qualities are absent.

TCRbeta CDR3 regions were amplified from genomic DNA by means of the immunoSEQ Assay, a bias-controlled multiplex PCR. The authors' analysis ran thus. Nucleated cell counts per sample were estimated from amplification of reference gene primers within the assay. To quantify the absolute abundance of each unique TCRbeta CDR3 rearrangement, sequence reads were collapsed and filtered. For each sample, productive Simpson clonality was calculated as the square root of Simpson's diversity index over productive rearrangements. This immuneACCESS table, as held by TCRdb, lists in-frame sequences with V and J called but not all clones. Of the missing ones, under half trace to an unresolved V gene in checked studies; the others have no known cause. V and J calls and clone size come straight from that table; D and trimming were deduced from the DNA. The sample data list 310,000 or so clones, and more than 70% of these were observed just once. 1.6% of the sample is in the top ten clones.

Sequencing was done on a sample of peripheral blood. This TCR was sampled from a woman between 50 and 59 years old with acute or convalescent COVID-19.

The sequenced DNA is TGCAGCGTTGTGGCGGAAACCACCGGGGAGCTGTTTTTT. Translated, this gives CSVVAETTGELFF. Recombination linked TRBV29-1 to TRBJ2-2; confidence is insufficient to name the D gene. The germline V gene specifies SQVTM as CDR1 and ANQGSEA as CDR2. Cut back by 4 bases and 4 bases, the V and J ends lie 10 bases apart. Spanning cysteine to phenylalanine, the CDR3 consists of 13 amino acids. Here the CDR3 DNA is all that survives: 39 bases in frame from base 1.